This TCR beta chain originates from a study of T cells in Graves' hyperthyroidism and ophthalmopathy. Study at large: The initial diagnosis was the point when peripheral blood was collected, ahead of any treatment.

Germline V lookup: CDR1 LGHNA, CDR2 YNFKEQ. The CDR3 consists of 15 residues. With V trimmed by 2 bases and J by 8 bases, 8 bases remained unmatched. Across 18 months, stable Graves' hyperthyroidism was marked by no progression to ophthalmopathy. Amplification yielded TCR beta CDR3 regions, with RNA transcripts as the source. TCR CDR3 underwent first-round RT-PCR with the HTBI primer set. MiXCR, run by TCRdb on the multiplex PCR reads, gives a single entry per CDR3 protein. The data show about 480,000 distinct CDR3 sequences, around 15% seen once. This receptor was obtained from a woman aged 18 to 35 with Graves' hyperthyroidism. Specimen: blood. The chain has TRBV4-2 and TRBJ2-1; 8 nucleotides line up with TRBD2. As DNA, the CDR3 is TGTGCCAGCAGCCAAATGACTAGCGCGCGCCATGAGCAGTTCTTC. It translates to CASSQMTSARHEQFF.